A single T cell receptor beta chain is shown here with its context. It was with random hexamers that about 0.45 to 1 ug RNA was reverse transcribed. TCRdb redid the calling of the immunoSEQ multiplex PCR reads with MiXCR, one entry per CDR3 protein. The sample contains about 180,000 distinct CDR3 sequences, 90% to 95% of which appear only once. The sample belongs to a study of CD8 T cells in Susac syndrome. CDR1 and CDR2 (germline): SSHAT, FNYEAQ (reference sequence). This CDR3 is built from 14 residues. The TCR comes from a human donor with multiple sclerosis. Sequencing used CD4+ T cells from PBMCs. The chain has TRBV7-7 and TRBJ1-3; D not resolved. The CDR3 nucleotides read TGTGCTAGCGCTACGCTGGGCTCTGGAAACACCATATATTTT. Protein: CASATLGSGNTIYF.